What follows describes a single T cell receptor beta chain. Its antigen is undetermined. The data were taken from a study of T cell responses to AZD1222 COVID-19 vaccine. General study points: When two AZD1222 doses had been given, Spike-specific TCR breadth and depth rose. The sample set comprised mostly white British donors with more females, and clonal diversity was possibly underestimated. Seropositive AZD1222 recipients at baseline numbered only five or six.

Only in-frame clones appear in the TCRdb table, and some are missing; sequencing was by immunoSEQ multiplex PCR. The sample yields about 120,000 clones, roughly 92% seen once. Germline V CDR1 and CDR2: DFQATT, SNEGSKA (reference sequence). The CDR3 is 11 amino acids. Trimming took off 1 base at V and 0 bases at J, with 0 bases between the two ends. The sample here was peripheral blood, taken 28 days after the second AZD1222 dose. V and J are TRBV20-1 and TRBJ1-1; D remains ambiguous. The sequence was collected from an adult who received the AZD1222 COVID-19 vaccine. CDR3 DNA: TGCAGTGCTAGAGTGAACACTGAAGCTTTCTTT. As protein: CSARVNTEAFF.